The 11 T cell receptor beta chains below come from one sample, sequenced in a study of OX40 agonist ivuxolimab in advanced cancers. Only in-frame clones appear in the TCRdb table, and some are missing; sequencing was by immunoSEQ multiplex PCR. The table has 50,000 or so clones, approximately 78% seen once. The source was CD4+ or CD8+ T cells sorted from blood, collected in a trial of the OX40 agonist ivuxolimab. All receptors come from an adult with an advanced solid tumor such as melanoma, head and neck, liver or kidney cancer.

For the CDR3, the DNA is TGTGCCAGCACCCGACGGGAGCCCCAGCATTTT. Translated: CASTRREPQHF. The rearrangement joins TRBV21-1 to TRBJ1-5. TRBV21-1 is a pseudogene segment. The CDR3 has 11 residues.

CDR3 residues: CSVSLAGNQETQYF. CDR3 DNA: TGCAGCGTTTCCCTAGCGGGGAACCAAGAGACCCAGTACTTC. J is TRBJ2-5 and V is TRBV29-1; 9 bases match TRBD2. CDR1 and CDR2 from the germline V gene are SQVTM and ANQGSEA. V dropped 5 bases and J dropped 0; count of bases not matched to a gene: 4. The CDR3 extends over 14 amino acids.

This clone was picked up a small number of times. The chain is built from TRBV6-1 and TRBJ1-2; D remains ambiguous. Germline CDR1 reads MNHNS; CDR2 reads SASEGT. V gave up 6 bases and J gave up 2 bases, with 16 bases separating them. The CDR3 has 15 residues. For the CDR3, the DNA is TGTGCCAGCAGGTTGGTGAGCGACGGAAACTATGGCTACACCTTC. As protein: CASRLVSDGNYGYTF.

The V gene is TRBV25-1, the J gene TRBJ1-3; the D gene is possibly TRBD1 (5 bases). The germline V gene has CDR1 MGHDK and CDR2 SYGVNS. The length of the CDR3 is 18 residues. With 0 bases removed from V and 0 bases from J, the gap between germline ends came to 15 bases. CDR3 DNA: TGTGCCAGCAGTGAATATATCGGGGGGAACCCCTCTGGAAACACCATATATTTT. It is translated as CASSEYIGGNPSGNTIYF.

The chain carries TRBV4-1 and TRBJ2-3; the D gene is possibly TRBD2 (5 bases). The CDR3 is made up of 15 amino acids. Trimming pared 0 bases from V and 1 base from J, leaving 8 bases between. CDR1 MGHRA and CDR2 YSYEKL come from the germline V gene. CDR3 bases: TGCGCCAGCAGCCAAGACTCCGGGGGCACAGATACGCAGTATTTT. Protein: CASSQDSGGTDTQYF.

The chain couples TRBV18 to TRBJ2-3, with 13 bases that match TRBD2. The V segment lost 2 bases and the J segment 6 bases; nucleotides outside the gene matches: 5. Germline V gene sequence: CDR1 KGHSH, CDR2 LQKENI. The CDR3 is 16 residues long. The CDR3 DNA follows: TGTGCCAGCTCACCAGAGGGACTAGCGGGACTCGATACGCAGTATTTT. Protein product: CASSPEGLAGLDTQYF. Full variable domain (outside the CDR3, taken from reference TRBV18 and TRBJ2-3): NAGVMQNPRHLVRRRGQEARLRCSPMKGHSHVYWYRQLPEEGLKFMVYLQKENIIDESGMPKERFSAEFPKEGPSILRIQQVVRGDSAAYFCASSPEGLAGLDTQYFGPGTRLTVL.

This rearrangement joins TRBV9 to TRBJ1-2; D is undetermined. The CDR3 is made up of 14 amino acids. Germline assignment: CDR1 SGDLS and CDR2 YYNGEE. V gave up 3 bases and J gave up 4 bases, with 13 bases separating them. CDR3 in amino acids: CASSAQPHSYGYTF. Written as DNA, the CDR3 is TGTGCCAGCAGCGCCCAACCCCATAGCTATGGCTACACCTTC.

The V and J genes are TRBV7-6 and TRBJ2-1, with D perhaps TRBD1 (5 bases). CDR3 length equals 15 residues. Per germline, CDR1 SGHVS and CDR2 FNYEAQ. V was pared by 4 bases and J by 4 bases, with 14 bases between. The chain's CDR3 is CASSSQGPLYNEQFF. DNA for the CDR3: TGTGCCAGCAGCTCCCAGGGTCCCCTATACAATGAGCAGTTCTTC. The whole variable domain, remainder taken from reference TRBV7-6 and TRBJ2-1, is GAGVSQSPRYKVTKRGQDVALRCDPISGHVSLYWYRQALGQGPEFLTYFNYEAQQDKSGLPNDRFSAERPEGSISTLTIQRTEQRDSAMYRCASSSQGPLYNEQFFGPGTRLTVL.

By frequency in the sample, this clone is medium-sized. The V call is TRBV6-5, the J call TRBJ1-2; unclear D gene. There are 12 residues in the CDR3. Trimming cost V 8 bases and J 5 bases, with 12 bases left between them. CDR1 is MNHEY, CDR2 SVGAGI, per germline. CDR3 amino acids: CASLSGLYGYTF. CDR3 coding DNA: TGTGCCAGCCTCTCGGGCTTATATGGCTACACCTTC.

The CDR3 here is CASSSTPRGWGEKLFF. CDR3 in DNA: TGCGCCAGCAGCTCAACCCCGAGGGGTTGGGGTGAAAAACTGTTTTTT. The chain couples TRBV4-1 to TRBJ1-4; D might be TRBD1 (5 bases). The CDR3 has 16 residues. V was clipped by 5 bases and J by 7 bases, with 20 bases between them. The V gene's germline CDR1 is MGHRA and CDR2 YSYEKL.

Comment on this clone: This likely comes from a read error, as the CDR3 has no conserved phenylalanine or tryptophan at its end. The limits of the CDR3 on the DNA are not certain, so only TCRdb's listed CDR3 is given. J is TRBJ1-3 and V is TRBV29-1; TRBD1, as called in the table, went unchecked against the DNA. The CDR3 has 10 amino acids, counting both end residues. CDR1 and CDR2 from the germline V gene are SQVTM and ANQGSEA. CDR3 residues: CSFRTRDRMA.